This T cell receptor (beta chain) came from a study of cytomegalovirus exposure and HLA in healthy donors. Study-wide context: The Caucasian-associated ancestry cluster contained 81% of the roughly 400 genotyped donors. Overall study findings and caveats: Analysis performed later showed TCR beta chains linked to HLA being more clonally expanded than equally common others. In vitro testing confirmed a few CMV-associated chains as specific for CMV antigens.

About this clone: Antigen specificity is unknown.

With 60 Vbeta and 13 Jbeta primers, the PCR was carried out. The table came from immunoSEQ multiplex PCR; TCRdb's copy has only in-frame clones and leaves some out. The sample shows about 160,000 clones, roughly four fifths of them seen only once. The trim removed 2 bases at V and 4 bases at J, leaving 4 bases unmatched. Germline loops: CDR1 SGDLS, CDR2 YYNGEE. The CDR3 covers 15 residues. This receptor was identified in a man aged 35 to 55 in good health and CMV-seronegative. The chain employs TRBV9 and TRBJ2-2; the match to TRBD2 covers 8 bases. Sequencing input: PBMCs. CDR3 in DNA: TGTGCCAGCAGCGTGTGGGCGGGAGGCACCGGGGAGCTGTTTTTT. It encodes CASSVWAGGTGELFF.